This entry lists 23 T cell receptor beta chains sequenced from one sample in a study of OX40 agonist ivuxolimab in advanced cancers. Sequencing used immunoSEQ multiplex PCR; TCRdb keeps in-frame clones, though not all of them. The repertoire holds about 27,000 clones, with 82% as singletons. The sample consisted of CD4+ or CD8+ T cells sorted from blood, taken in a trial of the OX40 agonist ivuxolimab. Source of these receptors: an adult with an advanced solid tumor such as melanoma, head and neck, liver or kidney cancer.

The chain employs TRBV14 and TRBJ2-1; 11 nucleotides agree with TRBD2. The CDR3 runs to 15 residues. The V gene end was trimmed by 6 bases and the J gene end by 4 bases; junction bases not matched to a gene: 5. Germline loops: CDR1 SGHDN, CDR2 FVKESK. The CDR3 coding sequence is TGTGCCAGCAGACCTACTAGCGGGAGATACAATGAGCAGTTCTTC. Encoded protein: CASRPTSGRYNEQFF.

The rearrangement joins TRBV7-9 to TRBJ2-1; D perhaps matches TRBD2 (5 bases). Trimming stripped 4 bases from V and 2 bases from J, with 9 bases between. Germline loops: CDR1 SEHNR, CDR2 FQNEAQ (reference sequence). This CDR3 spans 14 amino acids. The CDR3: CASSSSGAYNEQFF. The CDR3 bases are TGTGCCAGCAGCTCTTCCGGGGCCTACAATGAGCAGTTCTTC.

The CDR3 coding sequence is TGTGCCAGCAGTTACAGCAGAAACACTGAAGCTTTCTTT. Encoded protein: CASSYSRNTEAFF. This chain links TRBV6-5 with TRBJ1-1; no reliable D call. Trimming removed 2 bases from V and 2 bases from J, with 6 bases in between. The CDR3 covers 13 residues. Germline-derived CDR1 and CDR2 are MNHEY and SVGAGI.

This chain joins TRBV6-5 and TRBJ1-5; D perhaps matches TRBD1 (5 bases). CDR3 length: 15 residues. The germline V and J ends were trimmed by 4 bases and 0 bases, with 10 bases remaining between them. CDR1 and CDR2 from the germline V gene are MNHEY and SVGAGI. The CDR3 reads CASSLTEYSNQPQHF. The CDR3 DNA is TGTGCCAGCAGTTTGACAGAGTATAGCAATCAGCCCCAGCATTTT.

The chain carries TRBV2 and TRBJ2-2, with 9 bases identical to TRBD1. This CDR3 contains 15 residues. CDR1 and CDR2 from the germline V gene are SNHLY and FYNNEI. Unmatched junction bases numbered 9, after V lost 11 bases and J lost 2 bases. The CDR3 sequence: CASQRDRENTGELFF. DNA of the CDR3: TGTGCCTCCCAACGGGACAGGGAAAACACCGGGGAGCTGTTTTTT. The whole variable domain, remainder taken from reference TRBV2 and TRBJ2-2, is EPEVTQTPSHQVTQMGQEVILRCVPISNHLYFYWYRQILGQKVEFLVSFYNNEISEKSEIFDDQFSVERPDGSNFTLKIRSTKLEDSAMYFCASQRDRENTGELFFGEGSRLTVL.

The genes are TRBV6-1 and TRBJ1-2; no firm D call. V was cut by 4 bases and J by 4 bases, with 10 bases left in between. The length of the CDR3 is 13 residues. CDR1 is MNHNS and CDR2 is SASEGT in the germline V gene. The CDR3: CASSVDVTYGYTF. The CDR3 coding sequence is TGTGCCAGCAGTGTAGACGTTACCTATGGCTACACCTTC.

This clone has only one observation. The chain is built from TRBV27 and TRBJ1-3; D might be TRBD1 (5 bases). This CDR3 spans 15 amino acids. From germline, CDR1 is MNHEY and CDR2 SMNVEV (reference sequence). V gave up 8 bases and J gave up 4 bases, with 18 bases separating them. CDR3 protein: CASGPAGASGNTIYF. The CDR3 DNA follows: TGTGCCAGCGGCCCGGCCGGGGCATCGGGAAACACCATATATTTT.

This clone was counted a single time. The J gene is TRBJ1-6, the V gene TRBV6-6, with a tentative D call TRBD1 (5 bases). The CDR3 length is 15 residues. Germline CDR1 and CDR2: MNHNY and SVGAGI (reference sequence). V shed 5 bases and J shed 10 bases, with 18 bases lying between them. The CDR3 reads CASSPGEGYRSPLHF. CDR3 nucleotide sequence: TGTGCCAGCAGTCCCGGCGAGGGGTATCGGTCACCCCTCCACTTT.

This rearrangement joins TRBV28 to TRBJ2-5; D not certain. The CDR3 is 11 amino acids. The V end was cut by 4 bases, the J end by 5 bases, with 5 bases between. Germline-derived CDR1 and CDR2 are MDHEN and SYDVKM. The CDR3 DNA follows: TGTGCCAGCAGTTACGAGGAGACCCAGTACTTC. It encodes CASSYEETQYF.

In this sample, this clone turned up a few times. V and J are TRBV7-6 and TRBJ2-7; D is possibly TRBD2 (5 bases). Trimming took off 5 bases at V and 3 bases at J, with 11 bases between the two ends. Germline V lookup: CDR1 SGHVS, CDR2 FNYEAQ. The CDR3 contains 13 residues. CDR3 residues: CASSPDGGYEQYF. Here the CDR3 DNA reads TGTGCCAGCAGCCCCGACGGAGGCTACGAGCAGTACTTC.

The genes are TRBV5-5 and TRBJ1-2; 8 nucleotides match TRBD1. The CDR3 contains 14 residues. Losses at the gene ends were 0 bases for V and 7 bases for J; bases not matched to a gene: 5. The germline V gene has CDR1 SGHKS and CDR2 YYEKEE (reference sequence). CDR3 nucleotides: TGTGCCAGCAGCTTGGACAGGGGGGAACGTGGCTACACCTTC. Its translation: CASSLDRGERGYTF. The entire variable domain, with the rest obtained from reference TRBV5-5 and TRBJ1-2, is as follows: DAGVTQSPTHLIKTRGQQVTLRCSPISGHKSVSWYQQVLGQGPQFIFQYYEKEERGRGNFPDRFSARQFPNYSSELNVNALLLGDSALYLCASSLDRGERGYTFGSGTRLTVV.

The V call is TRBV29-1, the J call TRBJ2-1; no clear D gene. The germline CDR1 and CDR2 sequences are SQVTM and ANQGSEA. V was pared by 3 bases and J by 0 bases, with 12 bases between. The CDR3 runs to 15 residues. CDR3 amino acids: CSVDPSTSSYNEQFF. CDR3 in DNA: TGCAGCGTTGATCCCAGTACAAGCTCCTACAATGAGCAGTTCTTC.

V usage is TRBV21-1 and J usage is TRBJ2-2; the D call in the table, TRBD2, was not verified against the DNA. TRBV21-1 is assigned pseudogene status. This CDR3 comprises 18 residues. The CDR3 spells CASSKERLAGGATGELFF. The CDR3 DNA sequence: TGTGCCAGCAGCAAAGAGAGGCTAGCGGGGGGCGCGACCGGGGAGCTGTTTTTT.

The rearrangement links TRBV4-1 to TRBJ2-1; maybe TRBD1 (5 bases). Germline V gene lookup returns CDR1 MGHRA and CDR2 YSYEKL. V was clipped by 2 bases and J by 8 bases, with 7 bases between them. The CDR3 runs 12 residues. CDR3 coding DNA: TGCGCCAGCAGCCAAAGGGGCGATGAGCAGTTCTTC. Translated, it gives CASSQRGDEQFF.

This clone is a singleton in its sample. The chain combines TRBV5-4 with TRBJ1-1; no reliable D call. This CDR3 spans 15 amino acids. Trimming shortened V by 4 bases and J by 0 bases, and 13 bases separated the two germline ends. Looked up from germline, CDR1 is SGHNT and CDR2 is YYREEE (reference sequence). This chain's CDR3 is CASSPPSAMNTEAFF. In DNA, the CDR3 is TGTGCCAGCAGCCCCCCCTCTGCAATGAACACTGAAGCTTTCTTT.

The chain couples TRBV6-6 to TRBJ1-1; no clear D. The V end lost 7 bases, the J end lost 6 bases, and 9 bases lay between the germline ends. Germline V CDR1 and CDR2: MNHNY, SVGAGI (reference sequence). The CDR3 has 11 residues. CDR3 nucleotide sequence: TGTGCCAGCATTTCGGGAGCTGAAGCTTTCTTT. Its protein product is CASISGAEAFF.

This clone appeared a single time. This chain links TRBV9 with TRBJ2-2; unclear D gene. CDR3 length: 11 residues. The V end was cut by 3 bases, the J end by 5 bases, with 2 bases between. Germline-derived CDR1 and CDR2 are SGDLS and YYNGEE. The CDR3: CASSGTGELFF. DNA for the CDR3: TGTGCCAGCAGCGGGACCGGGGAGCTGTTTTTT.

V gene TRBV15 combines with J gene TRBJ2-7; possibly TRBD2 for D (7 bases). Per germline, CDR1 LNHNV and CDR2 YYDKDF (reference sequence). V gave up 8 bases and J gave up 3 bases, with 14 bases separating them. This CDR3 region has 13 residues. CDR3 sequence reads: CATRGAESYEQYF. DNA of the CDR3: TGTGCCACCCGGGGGGCGGAAAGCTACGAGCAGTACTTC.

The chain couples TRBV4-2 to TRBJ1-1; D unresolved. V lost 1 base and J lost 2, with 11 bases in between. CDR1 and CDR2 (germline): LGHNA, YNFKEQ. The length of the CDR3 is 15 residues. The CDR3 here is CASSQVLERNTEAFF. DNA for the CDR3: TGTGCCAGCAGCCAAGTTCTCGAGAGAAACACTGAAGCTTTCTTT.

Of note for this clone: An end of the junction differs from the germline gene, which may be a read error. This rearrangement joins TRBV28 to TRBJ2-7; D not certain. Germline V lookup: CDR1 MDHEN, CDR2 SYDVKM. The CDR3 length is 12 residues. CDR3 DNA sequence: TGTGCCAGCAGTTTCTTATCCTACGGGCAGTACTTC. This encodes CASSFLSYGQYF.

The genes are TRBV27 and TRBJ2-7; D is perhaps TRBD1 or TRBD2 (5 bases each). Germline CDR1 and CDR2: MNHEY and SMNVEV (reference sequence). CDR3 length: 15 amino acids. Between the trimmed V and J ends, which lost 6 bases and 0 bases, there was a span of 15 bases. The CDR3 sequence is CASSPRGSLSYEQYF. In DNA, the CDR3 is TGTGCCAGCAGCCCCCGGGGCAGCCTCTCCTACGAGCAGTACTTC.

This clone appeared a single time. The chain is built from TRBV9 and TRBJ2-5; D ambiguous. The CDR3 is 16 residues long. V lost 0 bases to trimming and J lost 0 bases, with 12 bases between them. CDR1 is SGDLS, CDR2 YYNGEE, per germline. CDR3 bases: TGTGCCAGCAGCGTAGGGCATTCGGTGTACCAAGAGACCCAGTACTTC. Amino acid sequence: CASSVGHSVYQETQYF.

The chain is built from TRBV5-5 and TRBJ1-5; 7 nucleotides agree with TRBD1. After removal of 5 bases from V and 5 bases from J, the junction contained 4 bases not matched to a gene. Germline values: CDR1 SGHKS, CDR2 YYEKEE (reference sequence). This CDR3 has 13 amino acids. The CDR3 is CASRQTGDQPQHF. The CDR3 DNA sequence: TGTGCCAGCAGGCAAACAGGGGATCAGCCCCAGCATTTT.